The 20 T cell receptor beta chains below were found in one sample sequenced in a study of blood T cells in healthy people across ages. Using a J-beta primer mix together with a sample-barcoded 5' primer, a second PCR was run for roughly 6 to 11 cycles. In TCRdb, the 5' RACE reads were re-called with MiXCR into one record per CDR3 protein. The data contain roughly 500,000 distinct CDR3 sequences, 25% to 30% of them singletons. The sequencing sample was made of blood. Receptors were obtained from a woman between 65 and 79 years old in good health.

Only a few counts were recorded for this clonotype. The chain uses TRBV27 and TRBJ1-4; D gene unclear. Germline CDR1 is MNHEY and CDR2 is SMNVEV (reference sequence). The CDR3 has 16 residues. Trimming left V 5 bases short and J 3 bases short, with 16 bases between. CDR3 nucleotide sequence: TGTGCCAGCAGTCAAAAGATGTTTTCGCCTAATGAAAAACTGTTTTTT. It yields the protein CASSQKMFSPNEKLFF.

The chain joins TRBV20-1 to TRBJ2-1, with TRBD2 matching 10 bases. Trimming cost V 1 base and J 3 bases; bases outside gene matches: 6. This CDR3 has 16 amino acids. Germline assignment: CDR1 DFQATT and CDR2 SNEGSKA (reference sequence). For the CDR3, the DNA is TGCAGTGCTAGAGTTACTAGCGGGGTAATCTACAATGAGCAGTTCTTC. Translating it yields CSARVTSGVIYNEQFF.

J is TRBJ1-4 and V is TRBV12-3 or TRBV12-4; 7 bases are shared with TRBD1. CDR3 size: 13 residues. The junction had 12 bases not matched to a gene; V was cut back by 9 bases and J by 11 bases. Here the CDR3 DNA reads TGTGCCAGGCATCCCAGGGGGGGAACGAAACTGTTTTTT. Translated: CARHPRGGTKLFF.

This clonotype has more than one count but fewer than ten. CDR3 sequence (DNA): TGCGCCAGCAGTGAGCCTGGGACTAGCGGGGGATACGAGCAGTACTTC. Protein product: CASSEPGTSGGYEQYF. V is TRBV10-2 and J is TRBJ2-7, with 14 bases fitting TRBD2. Germline trimming cut 2 bases from V and 4 bases from J; bases unmatched to any gene: 4. The germline CDR1 and CDR2 sequences are WSHSY and SAAADI. The CDR3 sequence is 16 residues long.

V is TRBV15 and J is TRBJ2-1, with D maybe TRBD1 (6 bases). The V end was cut by 3 bases, the J end by 4 bases, with 13 bases between. Per germline, CDR1 LNHNV and CDR2 YYDKDF (reference sequence). This CDR3 comprises 15 residues. The CDR3, as DNA: TGTGCCACCAGCAGGCCACAGGGCGGGTACAATGAGCAGTTCTTC. Its protein product is CATSRPQGGYNEQFF. Filled out from reference TRBV15 and TRBJ2-1, the complete variable domain reads DAMVIQNPRYQVTQFGKPVTLSCSQTLNHNVMYWYQQKSSQAPKLLFHYYDKDFNNEADTPDNFQSRRPNTSFCFLDIRSPGLGDTAMYLCATSRPQGGYNEQFFGPGTRLTVL.

The V and J genes are TRBV7-2 and TRBJ2-5; TRBD2 might be the D (5 bases). The DNA end favors TRBJ2-1, so the J call may be wrong. CDR3 length: 15 residues. Germline assignment: CDR1 SGHTA and CDR2 FQGNSA. The DNA for the CDR3 is TGTGCCAGCAGCTTAGGCCGGACTGGATACAATGAGCAGTTCTTC. Translating gives CASSLGRTGYNEQFF.

This clonotype has a handful of counts. The rearrangement uses TRBV20-1 and TRBJ2-1, with 9 nucleotides matching TRBD1. The germline gives CDR1 DFQATT, CDR2 SNEGSKA (reference sequence). This CDR3 is 13 amino acids long. After removal of 4 bases from V and 7 bases from J, the junction contained 5 bases not matched to a gene. Here the CDR3 reads CSAKKTGGNEQFF. The CDR3 nucleotides are TGCAGTGCTAAAAAGACAGGGGGAAATGAGCAGTTCTTC.

The chain employs TRBV7-3 and TRBJ2-1; a weak D match, TRBD1 (6 bases). The V end lost 5 bases, the J end lost 7 bases, and 12 bases lay between the germline ends. Germline CDR1 reads SGHTA; CDR2 reads FQGTGA. The CDR3 is 13 residues long. CDR3 bases: TGTGCCAGCAGCGGCAACAGGGATAATGAGCAGTTCTTC. Protein product: CASSGNRDNEQFF.

V is TRBV5-5 and J is TRBJ1-1, with D unresolved. Trimming cost V 0 bases and J 5 bases, with 17 bases left between them. This CDR3 is 16 amino acids long. The germline gives CDR1 SGHKS, CDR2 YYEKEE (reference sequence). Here the CDR3 reads CASSLEFRAAWTEAFF. For the CDR3, the DNA is TGTGCCAGCAGCTTGGAATTTAGGGCAGCCTGGACTGAAGCTTTCTTT. Full variable domain (outside the CDR3, taken from reference TRBV5-5 and TRBJ1-1): DAGVTQSPTHLIKTRGQQVTLRCSPISGHKSVSWYQQVLGQGPQFIFQYYEKEERGRGNFPDRFSARQFPNYSSELNVNALLLGDSALYLCASSLEFRAAWTEAFFGQGTRLTVV.

V gene TRBV20-1 combines with J gene TRBJ2-5; TRBD2 is a possible D gene (5 bases). CDR1 DFQATT and CDR2 SNEGSKA come from the germline V gene (reference sequence). This CDR3 contains 14 residues. V gave up 0 bases and J gave up 6 bases, with 14 bases separating them. The CDR3 is CSARDGEGGQTQYF. The CDR3 DNA is TGCAGTGCTAGAGATGGCGAGGGTGGGCAGACCCAGTACTTC.

This clonotype was detected only a few times. The gene calls are TRBV20-1 and TRBJ1-6; D call uncertain. Trimming removed 3 bases at V and 5 bases at J, with 8 bases between. The CDR3 is made up of 13 amino acids. CDR1 is DFQATT, CDR2 SNEGSKA, per germline (reference sequence). The CDR3 DNA is TGCAGTGCTAGTACCACGAATAATTCACCCCTCCACTTT. Its protein is CSASTTNNSPLHF.

This chain links TRBV2 with TRBJ2-5; D may be TRBD2 (5 bases). V was clipped by 3 bases and J by 5 bases, with 16 bases between them. The germline CDR1 and CDR2 sequences are SNHLY and FYNNEI. The CDR3 spans 15 residues. CDR3: CASSDPSMGRETQYF. The CDR3 DNA sequence: TGTGCCAGCAGTGATCCTAGCATGGGTAGGGAGACCCAGTACTTC.

The chain recombines TRBV7-7 with TRBJ2-3; 7 nucleotides align to TRBD2. Trimming cost V 6 bases and J 5 bases; bases outside gene matches: 2. This CDR3 has 12 residues. The germline V gene has CDR1 SSHAT and CDR2 FNYEAQ (reference sequence). CDR3 bases: TGTGCCAGCAGAGGGGAGGGAGATACGCAGTATTTT. This translates into CASRGEGDTQYF.

The gene calls are TRBV2 and TRBJ2-2; 8 bases are a match to TRBD1. CDR1 is SNHLY and CDR2 is FYNNEI in the germline V gene. The CDR3 extends over 14 amino acids. V shed 11 bases and J 7 bases; nucleotides not matched to a gene: 12. CDR3 in amino acids: CAGGKDRAIGELFF. CDR3 DNA sequence: TGTGCCGGGGGGAAGGACAGGGCAATCGGGGAGCTGTTTTTT.

This chain uses TRBV19 with TRBJ2-3; 8 nucleotides match TRBD2. CDR1 and CDR2 from the germline V gene are LNHDA and SQIVND (reference sequence). With 1 base clipped from V and 4 bases from J, the junction kept 4 bases outside the gene matches. This CDR3 has 15 residues. The CDR3: CASSIAGGHSDTQYF. The CDR3 DNA follows: TGTGCCAGTAGTATAGCGGGGGGGCACTCAGATACGCAGTATTTT.

J is TRBJ2-5 and V is TRBV3-1; D remains ambiguous. There are 12 residues in the CDR3. Germline V lookup: CDR1 LGHDT, CDR2 YNNKEL (reference sequence). Trimming took 3 bases from V and 5 from J, leaving 7 bases between them. The CDR3 loop reads CASSQQAETQYF. The CDR3 bases are TGTGCCAGCAGCCAGCAAGCGGAGACCCAGTACTTC.

The chain uses TRBV14 and TRBJ1-3; unclear D gene. The germline V gene encodes CDR1 SGHDN and CDR2 FVKESK. V was shortened by 4 bases and J by 0 bases, with 10 bases between the two germline ends. The CDR3 consists of 15 residues. This CDR3 reads CASSPTWNSGNTIYF. As DNA, the CDR3 is TGTGCCAGCAGCCCCACTTGGAACTCTGGAAACACCATATATTTT.

The rearrangement joins TRBV20-1 to TRBJ2-4; a possible D gene is TRBD2 (5 bases). Trimming left V 0 bases short and J 1 base short, with 16 bases between. The V gene's germline CDR1 is DFQATT and CDR2 SNEGSKA (reference sequence). The CDR3 is 17 residues long. The CDR3 here is CSARERVSRVAKNIQYF. Here the CDR3 DNA reads TGCAGTGCTAGAGAGCGGGTTTCGAGAGTGGCCAAAAACATTCAGTACTTC.

The sample holds a few counts of this clonotype. Germline and junction disagree at one end, which may indicate a read error. The chain uses TRBV18 and TRBJ2-7; no definite D call. Germline values: CDR1 KGHSH, CDR2 LQKENI. CDR3 length: 12 amino acids. The CDR3 DNA follows: TGTGCCAGCTCACAAAGCTCCTACGAGCAGTGCTTC. Residues: CASSQSSYEQCF.

V and J are TRBV6-2 or TRBV6-3 and TRBJ2-2, with no clear D. V was trimmed by 6 bases and J by 11 bases, leaving 10 bases between them. Germline V gene sequence: CDR1 MNHEY, CDR2 SVGEGT. This CDR3 comprises 11 residues. The CDR3 sequence is CASSPLSELFF. The CDR3, as DNA: TGTGCCAGCAGCCCCCTCTCCGAGCTGTTTTTT.